The 5 T cell receptor beta chains reported below all come from one sample, sequenced in a study. Tregs were sorted as CD4+CD25+CD127-/low cells. TCRdb analysed the 5' RACE reads with MiXCR anew, one entry per CDR3 protein. The sample holds tens of thousands of distinct CDR3 sequences; 26% are singletons and the top ten take approximately 2.2%. Sequencing was done on a sample of tumor-infiltrating Tregs sorted from the breast tumor. The source of these receptors is a female donor with breast cancer.

This clonotype was seen repeatedly, ten times or more. The chain couples TRBV7-2 to TRBJ2-7; D is undetermined. This CDR3 spans 14 amino acids. Germline CDR1 is SGHTA and CDR2 is FQGNSA. Trimming removed 5 bases at V and 0 bases at J, with 11 bases between. The CDR3 spells CASSGRKSSYEQYF. CDR3 in DNA: TGTGCCAGCAGCGGGCGAAAAAGCTCCTACGAGCAGTACTTC.

The table lists this clonotype with many counts. The gene calls are TRBV21-1 and TRBJ1-2; the table's D gene call, TRBD1, was not cross checked with the DNA. TRBV21-1 constitutes a pseudogene. The CDR3 extends over 13 amino acids. In DNA form, the CDR3 reads TGTGCCAGCAGCGAGTGGCGGGGGAATGGCTACACCTTC. Translation: CASSEWRGNGYTF.

V gene TRBV7-9 combines with J gene TRBJ2-5, with D hard to call. Germline lookup yields CDR1 SEHNR and CDR2 FQNEAQ (reference sequence). The CDR3 is 15 amino acids. V dropped 7 bases and J dropped 4 bases, with 19 bases sitting between them. The CDR3 DNA is TGTGCCAGCACCAAAGGGCCTTCCCCCGGAGAGACCCAGTACTTC. This translates into CASTKGPSPGETQYF.

A remark on this clonotype: This may arise from a read error, as a much more abundant clone is one base away. The rearrangement links TRBV5-1 to TRBJ2-7; D may be TRBD2 (5 bases). Germline V CDR1 and CDR2: SGHRS, YFSETQ. The CDR3 consists of 12 residues. CDR3 sequence (DNA): TGCGCCAGCAGCGAGGACTCCTACGAGCCGTACTTC. This encodes CASSEDSYEPYF.

This clonotype was detected a few times. The chain carries TRBV10-3 and TRBJ1-2; D not certain. Germline V gene sequence: CDR1 ENHRY, CDR2 SYGVKD. V was trimmed by 2 bases and J by 7 bases, leaving 14 bases between them. The CDR3 is 14 amino acids. The CDR3 loop reads CAISENGSPGGYTF. DNA for the CDR3: TGTGCCATCAGTGAGAACGGCTCCCCGGGTGGCTACACCTTC.